These 21 T cell receptor beta chains came from one sample sequenced in a study of radiotherapy plus CTLA-4 blockade in lung cancer. TCRdb's table, derived via immunoSEQ multiplex PCR, lists solely in-frame clones and lacks some. This table has over 85,000 clones, approximately 75% appearing once. Sample: peripheral blood, taken from a patient treated with radiotherapy plus ipilimumab. These receptors came from a human donor with non-small cell lung cancer who had a partial response to radiotherapy plus ipilimumab. Some clones in this sample may be carry-over from other donors' samples.

The chain has TRBV5-6 and TRBJ2-1, with 9 bases fitting TRBD1. With 0 bases clipped from V and 9 bases from J, the junction kept 7 bases outside the gene matches. Germline loops: CDR1 SGHDT, CDR2 YYEEEE. The CDR3 runs 15 residues. The CDR3: CASSLGDREGLEQFF. CDR3 sequence (DNA): TGTGCCAGCAGCTTGGGGGACAGGGAAGGTCTTGAGCAGTTCTTC. Combining the CDR3 with reference TRBV5-6 and TRBJ2-1 gives the whole variable domain DAGVTQSPTHLIKTRGQQVTLRCSPKSGHDTVSWYQQALGQGPQFIFQYYEEEERQRGNFPDRFSGHQFPNYSSELNVNALLLGDSALYLCASSLGDREGLEQFFGPGTRLTVL.

V gene TRBV5-5 combines with J gene TRBJ1-1; D gene ambiguous. This CDR3 has 14 amino acids. Trimming shortened V by 4 bases and J by 1 base, and 11 bases separated the two germline ends. The germline V gene has CDR1 SGHKS and CDR2 YYEKEE (reference sequence). The CDR3 sequence: CASSATYPNTEAFF. CDR3 in DNA: TGTGCCAGCAGCGCAACCTACCCGAACACTGAAGCTTTCTTT.

In this sample, this clone turned up once. V is TRBV2 and J is TRBJ2-7; TRBD1 is a possible D gene (5 bases). The CDR3 is 14 residues long. Between the trimmed V and J ends, which lost 6 bases and 3 bases, there was a span of 15 bases. Germline V gene lookup returns CDR1 SNHLY and CDR2 FYNNEI. CDR3 sequence: CASRGQGMGYEQYF. CDR3 nucleotides: TGTGCCAGCAGGGGCCAGGGAATGGGCTACGAGCAGTACTTC.

The V gene is TRBV27, the J gene TRBJ2-1; no firm D call. Germline CDR1 and CDR2: MNHEY and SMNVEV (reference sequence). V was shortened by 2 bases and J by 0 bases, with 8 bases between the two germline ends. This CDR3 spans 15 amino acids. CDR3 sequence: CASSLLPFSYNEQFF. In nucleotides, the CDR3 is TGTGCCAGCAGTTTACTACCCTTCTCCTACAATGAGCAGTTCTTC.

J is TRBJ2-3 and V is TRBV18, with TRBD2 as a possible D gene (6 bases). CDR1 is KGHSH, CDR2 LQKENI, per germline. This CDR3 has 15 amino acids. The germline V and J ends were trimmed by 5 bases and 0 bases, with 12 bases remaining between them. CDR3 coding DNA: TGTGCCAGCTCAGGCCGGGACTCTAGCACAGATACGCAGTATTTT. This gives the protein CASSGRDSSTDTQYF.

The chain carries TRBV7-8 and TRBJ2-3; 7 positions agree with TRBD2. CDR3 size: 16 residues. Germline assignment: CDR1 SGHVS and CDR2 FQNEAQ. V trimming: 0 bases; J trimming: 9 bases; junction bases outside the gene matches: 12. CDR3 nucleotide sequence: TGTGCCAGCAGCTTAGCCGCTCTTCTAGCGGTCGACACGCAGTATTTT. This codes for CASSLAALLAVDTQYF.

The chain carries TRBV5-4 and TRBJ2-5, with no clear D. The CDR3 loop spans 12 amino acids. Germline V gene sequence: CDR1 SGHNT, CDR2 YYREEE (reference sequence). Trimming left V 4 bases short and J 5 bases short, with 9 bases between. For the CDR3, the DNA is TGTGCCAGCAGCGGCCGGCGGGAGACCCAGTACTTC. Its protein is CASSGRRETQYF.

The rearrangement joins TRBV5-4 to TRBJ1-2, with D possibly TRBD1 on 6 matching bases. The CDR3 is 14 residues long. V was pared by 3 bases and J by 2 bases, with 11 bases between. In germline, CDR1 is SGHNT, CDR2 YYREEE (reference sequence). CDR3 sequence reads: CASSSLTGNYGYTF. The DNA of the CDR3 is TGTGCCAGCAGCTCCTTAACAGGGAACTATGGCTACACCTTC. The whole variable domain, remainder taken from reference TRBV5-4 and TRBJ1-2, is ETGVTQSPTHLIKTRGQQVTLRCSSQSGHNTVSWYQQALGQGPQFIFQYYREEENGRGNFPPRFSGLQFPNYSSELNVNALELDDSALYLCASSSLTGNYGYTFGSGTRLTVV.

The V call is TRBV10-1, the J call TRBJ2-3; TRBD2 matches 7 bases. This CDR3 has 16 residues. The V gene's germline CDR1 is WNHNN and CDR2 SYGVQD (reference sequence). The V gene end was trimmed by 0 bases and the J gene end by 4 bases; junction bases not matched to a gene: 7. The CDR3: CASSESGGISADTQYF. The CDR3, as DNA: TGCGCCAGCAGTGAGTCGGGGGGGATTTCAGCAGATACGCAGTATTTT.

This rearrangement joins TRBV2 to TRBJ2-7; perhaps TRBD1 as D (6 bases). The germline V and J ends were trimmed by 3 bases and 13 bases, with 10 bases remaining between them. There are 10 residues in the CDR3. From germline, CDR1 is SNHLY and CDR2 FYNNEI. The CDR3 DNA follows: TGTGCCAGCAGTGACAGGGGACAATACTTC. Translated, it gives CASSDRGQYF.

The V gene is TRBV7-7, the J gene TRBJ2-5, with a tentative D call TRBD2 (6 bases). Germline CDR1 SSHAT, CDR2 FNYEAQ (reference sequence). The CDR3 is 14 amino acids. Trimming removed 5 bases at V and 5 bases at J, with 15 bases between. The CDR3 spells CASSPDLGRETQYF. The DNA of the CDR3 is TGTGCCAGCAGCCCGGACCTGGGGAGGGAGACCCAGTACTTC. The full variable domain, in which reference TRBV7-7 and TRBJ2-5 provide the parts outside the CDR3, is GAGVSQSPRYKVTKRGQDVTLRCDPISSHATLYWYQQALGQGPEFLTYFNYEAQPDKSGLPSDRFSAERPEGSISTLTIQRTEQRDSAMYRCASSPDLGRETQYFGPGTRLLVL.

This sequence joins TRBV7-8 and TRBJ1-3, with 7 nucleotides matching TRBD1. Germline V lookup: CDR1 SGHVS, CDR2 FQNEAQ. CDR3 length equals 14 residues. V trimming: 5 bases; J trimming: 4 bases; junction bases outside the gene matches: 5. The CDR3, as DNA: TGTGCCAGCAGCCTAGGGACAGCCGGAAACACCATATATTTT. It translates to CASSLGTAGNTIYF.

This clone was picked up a small number of times. The rearrangement uses TRBV28 and TRBJ1-2; TRBD1 might be the D (5 bases). The CDR3 consists of 12 residues. Germline loops: CDR1 MDHEN, CDR2 SYDVKM. V was cut by 4 bases and J by 8 bases, with 11 bases left in between. The CDR3 reads CASSSRDWGYTF. DNA for the CDR3: TGTGCCAGCAGTTCCAGGGATTGGGGCTACACCTTC.

The rearrangement joins TRBV2 to TRBJ2-3, with a possible D match to TRBD1 (5 bases). The CDR3 is 14 amino acids. Germline CDR1 and CDR2: SNHLY and FYNNEI. V was cut by 7 bases and J by 0 bases, with 11 bases left in between. The CDR3 region has the DNA TGTGCCAGCAATCGACAGACTAGCACAGATACGCAGTATTTT. Its translation is CASNRQTSTDTQYF.

J is TRBJ2-1 and V is TRBV7-9; TRBD1 aligns across 12 bases. V trimming: 5 bases; J trimming: 5 bases; junction bases outside the gene matches: 13. This CDR3 has 18 amino acids. Germline V gene lookup returns CDR1 SEHNR and CDR2 FQNEAQ (reference sequence). In DNA form, the CDR3 reads TGTGCCAGCAGCCAAGGTTTTGGGGACAGGGGGCCTGACAATGAGCAGTTCTTC. Encoded protein: CASSQGFGDRGPDNEQFF.

CDR3 region: CASSFWGPLGGGELFF. CDR3 sequence (DNA): TGTGCCAGCAGCTTCTGGGGGCCACTTGGGGGCGGGGAGCTGTTTTTT. V usage is TRBV7-8 and J usage is TRBJ2-2, with a possible D match to TRBD1 (6 bases). Trimming removed 3 bases at V and 7 bases at J, with 18 bases between. Germline V gene lookup returns CDR1 SGHVS and CDR2 FQNEAQ. This CDR3 has 16 amino acids.

The genes are TRBV7-2 and TRBJ2-5, with TRBD2 identical over 7 bases. Per the germline V gene, CDR1 is SGHTA and CDR2 is FQGNSA. V shed 7 bases, J shed 1 base, and the junction held 3 bases outside the gene matches. There are 13 residues in the CDR3. In DNA, the CDR3 is TGTGCCAGCAATAGCGGGCCCCAAGAGACCCAGTACTTC. Encoded protein: CASNSGPQETQYF.

This clone was detected once. The chain employs TRBV5-8 and TRBJ2-5; 10 bases map to TRBD2. This CDR3 has 16 residues. The germline CDR1 and CDR2 sequences are SGHTS and YDEGEE. J was trimmed by 1 base and V by 0 bases; bases with no gene match: 3. CDR3 residues: CASSLGTSGTQETQYF. The CDR3 nucleotides read TGTGCCAGCAGCTTGGGGACTAGCGGAACCCAAGAGACCCAGTACTTC.

The chain recombines TRBV19 with TRBJ1-2, with 7 positions matching TRBD1. This CDR3 contains 15 residues. In germline, CDR1 is LNHDA, CDR2 SQIVND (reference sequence). The J segment lost 7 bases and the V segment lost 3 bases, leaving 11 bases of the junction unmatched. The CDR3 coding sequence is TGTGCCAGTAGTATCCCCGGGGACAGACTTCGTGGCTACACCTTC. Amino acids: CASSIPGDRLRGYTF.

The chain recombines TRBV5-1 with TRBJ2-3, with TRBD1 matching over 8 bases. CDR1 is SGHRS and CDR2 is YFSETQ in the germline V gene. The CDR3 has 14 amino acids. Trimming took 3 bases from V and 6 from J; bases not matched to a gene: 6. For the CDR3, the DNA is TGCGCCAGCAGCTATGGACAGGGTTTGGATACGCAGTATTTT. Translating gives CASSYGQGLDTQYF.

The V gene is TRBV28, the J gene TRBJ2-1, with a tentative D call TRBD2 (6 bases). CDR1 MDHEN and CDR2 SYDVKM come from the germline V gene. The CDR3 loop spans 14 amino acids. Trimming took off 8 bases at V and 8 bases at J, with 19 bases between the two ends. The CDR3 DNA reads as TGTGCCAGCGGAAGACTAGGCCCGACGGATGAGCAGTTCTTC. Translation gives CASGRLGPTDEQFF. Full variable domain (outside the CDR3, taken from reference TRBV28 and TRBJ2-1): DVKVTQSSRYLVKRTGEKVFLECVQDMDHENMFWYRQDPGLGLRLIYFSYDVKMKEKGDIPEGYSVSREKKERFSLILESASTNQTSMYLCASGRLGPTDEQFFGPGTRLTVL.